The entry below describes one T cell receptor beta chain. Its antigen remains unidentified. The V end was cut by 0 bases, the J end by 7 bases, with 12 bases between. The CDR3 covers 14 residues. Germline assignment: CDR1 MNHEY and CDR2 SVGAGI. The data belong to a study of T cells in Graves' hyperthyroidism and ophthalmopathy. The source material, RNA transcripts, was used to amplify TCR beta CDR3 regions. The study used the HTBI primer set for a first-round RT-PCR of the TCR CDR3. MiXCR, run by TCRdb on the multiplex PCR reads, gives a single entry per CDR3 protein. Of hundreds of thousands of distinct CDR3 sequences listed, approximately 44% are singletons. Researchers barred patients who had uncontrolled infection, other autoimmune disease, pregnancy or lactation. The diagnostic basis comprised clinical symptoms, serum thyroxine and TRAb, thyroid ultrasound and orbital computed tomography. The study's findings and limits: The model anticipated ophthalmopathy a median about six months pre-onset. Most thyroid clonotypes with frequency above 0.001 were detected in blood.

V and J are TRBV6-5 and TRBJ1-2; TRBD1 is a possible D gene (5 bases). The sequenced material came from peripheral blood or thyroid tissue (not recorded which). This clonotype was sampled from a woman under 30 with Graves' hyperthyroidism. The DNA for the CDR3 is TGTGCCAGCAGTTACTCGGGGGACCCAGGTGGCTACACCTTC. This codes for CASSYSGDPGGYTF.